Below are 22 T cell receptor beta chains sequenced from a single sample in a study of CD8 T cells in ankylosing spondylitis. MiXCR was run by TCRdb on the 5' RACE reads, yielding one entry per CDR3 protein. The sample consists of 250,000 to 350,000 distinct CDR3 sequences, around 21% of them appearing once. The sequenced sample was blood, either unsorted or a sorted T cell fraction (not recorded which). These receptors all come from a female donor with ankylosing spondylitis or in good health (not recorded which).

This clonotype was detected a few times. The J gene is TRBJ2-5, the V gene TRBV20-1, with 10 bases identical to TRBD2. J lost 4 bases, V lost 3 bases, and 8 bases had no gene match. This CDR3 comprises 15 residues. From germline, CDR1 is DFQATT and CDR2 SNEGSKA (reference sequence). CDR3 sequence reads: CSARASGSGRETQYF. The CDR3 DNA reads TGCAGTGCTAGGGCTAGCGGGAGCGGGCGAGAGACCCAGTACTTC.

This clonotype showed up just a few times. J is TRBJ2-1 and V is TRBV20-1, with D maybe TRBD2 (6 bases). This CDR3 comprises 13 residues. V lost 4 bases and J 7 bases, leaving 14 bases between the germline ends. Germline lookup yields CDR1 DFQATT and CDR2 SNEGSKA (reference sequence). CDR3 nucleotide sequence: TGCAGTGCTAAAGGGAGGACTTGGAATGAGCAGTTCTTC. The encoded protein is CSAKGRTWNEQFF.

This clonotype was recorded many times. J is TRBJ2-5 and V is TRBV7-2; TRBD1 aligns across 10 bases. The CDR3 totals 16 residues. V lost 6 bases to trimming and J lost 5 bases; unmatched junction nucleotides: 12. Germline loops: CDR1 SGHTA, CDR2 FQGNSA. CDR3 nucleotides: TGTGCCAGCAGAAACCCTGGACAGGGGGGTCGGGAGACCCAGTACTTC. Translating gives CASRNPGQGGRETQYF.

This clonotype was detected a few times. The chain employs TRBV7-3 and TRBJ2-1, with D possibly TRBD1 on 6 matching bases. In germline, CDR1 is SGHTA, CDR2 FQGTGA. This CDR3 has 16 amino acids. The V and J ends lost 1 base and 4 bases respectively, with 14 bases between them. The CDR3 DNA reads as TGTGCCAGCAGCTTAAGCGAGGGGGTGGGGTACAATGAGCAGTTCTTC. Translating gives CASSLSEGVGYNEQFF.

The chain couples TRBV20-1 to TRBJ2-2; 7 bases map to TRBD1. V shed 5 bases, J shed 4 bases, and the junction held 4 bases outside the gene matches. This CDR3 spans 13 amino acids. Germline-derived CDR1 and CDR2 are DFQATT and SNEGSKA (reference sequence). CDR3 in amino acids: CSAATGVTGELFF. CDR3 DNA: TGCAGTGCTGCCACAGGGGTCACCGGGGAGCTGTTTTTT.

This clonotype was counted between two and nine times. The genes are TRBV12-3 or TRBV12-4 and TRBJ2-2; no reliable D call. Trimming took off 3 bases at V and 7 bases at J, with 6 bases between the two ends. This CDR3 has 12 amino acids. CDR3 DNA: TGTGCCAGCAGTTTCGTTGGCGGGGAGCTGTTTTTT. Its protein is CASSFVGGELFF.

This clonotype occurred a few times. The chain couples TRBV5-1 to TRBJ2-1; TRBD2 agrees at 14 bases. The germline gives CDR1 SGHRS, CDR2 YFSETQ. Losses at the gene ends were 7 bases for V and 6 bases for J; bases not matched to a gene: 15. The CDR3 has 18 amino acids. CDR3 nucleotides: TGCGCCAGCCGACTAGCGGGAGGGCCCCCATGGAGGTCCAATGAGCAGTTCTTC. Encoded protein: CASRLAGGPPWRSNEQFF.

DNA of the CDR3: TGCGCCAGCTCCCGGGACAGGGGATACAATGAGCAGTTCTTC. It codes for CASSRDRGYNEQFF. The gene calls are TRBV5-1 and TRBJ2-1, with 10 nucleotides matching TRBD1. The CDR3 consists of 14 residues. V lost 7 bases and J lost 4; bases outside the gene matches: 5. Germline loops: CDR1 SGHRS, CDR2 YFSETQ.

This clonotype was picked up a small number of times. The genes are TRBV6-5 and TRBJ2-6; 7 bases agree with TRBD1. This CDR3 spans 17 amino acids. With V trimmed by 3 bases and J by 2 bases, 7 bases remained unmatched. Germline CDR1 is MNHEY and CDR2 is SVGAGI. CDR3 bases: TGTGCCAGCAGTTATTCCCGGCAGGGGGCTGGGGCCAACGTCCTGACTTTC. Its protein is CASSYSRQGAGANVLTF.

This clonotype has more than one count but fewer than ten. The J gene is TRBJ1-2, the V gene TRBV9; possible D gene TRBD1, 6 bases. The germline V gene has CDR1 SGDLS and CDR2 YYNGEE. V lost 4 bases and J lost 6, with 19 bases in between. This CDR3 has 15 amino acids. The CDR3 coding sequence is TGTGCCAGCAGCACTCGAGGAGGGTCAGGGGATGGCTACACCTTC. Translation: CASSTRGGSGDGYTF.

The genes are TRBV7-2 and TRBJ1-4; TRBD1 matches 11 bases. This CDR3 has 17 residues. The V gene's germline CDR1 is SGHTA and CDR2 FQGNSA. With 3 bases clipped from V and 3 bases from J, the junction kept 6 bases outside the gene matches. The CDR3 region has the DNA TGTGCCAGCAGCTTGGGGGGGACAGGGGGAGCTAATGAAAAACTGTTTTTT. It translates to CASSLGGTGGANEKLFF.

This clonotype was seen repeatedly, ten times or more. The chain has TRBV20-1 and TRBJ2-7; tentative D call: TRBD2 (5 bases). The V end was cut by 6 bases, the J end by 6 bases, with 24 bases between. This CDR3 has 15 residues. CDR1 DFQATT and CDR2 SNEGSKA come from the germline V gene (reference sequence). CDR3 DNA: TGCAGTGCCAATAGATTCGGAGGTGGAGGTGGCGAGCAGTACTTC. This encodes CSANRFGGGGGEQYF.

This clonotype has a handful of counts. This chain uses TRBV5-5 with TRBJ2-4; possible D gene TRBD1, 6 bases. Germline values: CDR1 SGHKS, CDR2 YYEKEE (reference sequence). CDR3 length: 18 amino acids. V was trimmed by 2 bases and J by 0 bases, leaving 18 bases between them. This CDR3 is CASSFRRRQELAKNIQYF. The CDR3 nucleotides are TGTGCCAGCAGCTTCAGAAGGCGACAGGAGCTAGCCAAAAACATTCAGTACTTC.

This chain connects TRBV11-2 to TRBJ2-1; TRBD2 agrees at 7 bases. Germline values: CDR1 SGHAT, CDR2 FQNNGV. There are 17 residues in the CDR3. J was trimmed by 0 bases and V by 0 bases; bases with no gene match: 5. CDR3 nucleotides: TGTGCCAGCAGCTTAGATCTAGGCGGGGGCTCCTACAATGAGCAGTTCTTC. Protein product: CASSLDLGGGSYNEQFF.

The V and J genes are TRBV5-1 and TRBJ2-1, with 10 bases matching TRBD1. The CDR3 length is 16 residues. The junction had 5 bases not matched to a gene; V was cut back by 4 bases and J by 1 base. The germline gives CDR1 SGHRS, CDR2 YFSETQ. This CDR3 is CASSRGQGWSYNEQFF. The CDR3 nucleotides read TGCGCCAGCAGCCGGGGACAGGGGTGGTCCTACAATGAGCAGTTCTTC.

The chain joins TRBV6-2 or TRBV6-3 to TRBJ2-7; D perhaps matches TRBD2 (6 bases). This CDR3 is built from 15 residues. The V gene lost 2 bases and the J gene lost 0 bases, with 11 bases spanning the gap. Germline-derived CDR1 and CDR2 are MNHEY and SVGEGT. The CDR3 DNA sequence: TGTGCCAGCAGTTACCGGCGGGGCAGCTCCTACGAGCAGTACTTC. Amino acid sequence: CASSYRRGSSYEQYF.

This clonotype appeared a few times. The chain is built from TRBV5-1 and TRBJ1-3, with D unresolved. Trimming left V 0 bases short and J 4 bases short, with 8 bases between. There are 14 residues in the CDR3. Germline CDR1 and CDR2: SGHRS and YFSETQ. The CDR3: CASSLGGGGNTIYF. CDR3 nucleotide sequence: TGCGCCAGCAGCTTGGGAGGAGGAGGAAACACCATATATTTT.

This clonotype has at least ten counts. The rearrangement uses TRBV7-7 and TRBJ2-1; D perhaps matches TRBD1 (6 bases). Germline CDR1 reads SSHAT; CDR2 reads FNYEAQ (reference sequence). V dropped 5 bases and J dropped 13 bases, with 18 bases sitting between them. CDR3 length equals 13 residues. The CDR3 DNA is TGTGCCAGCAGCCTTGACAGGAAAAATCGCCAGTTCTTC. As protein: CASSLDRKNRQFF.

The rearrangement links TRBV12-3 or TRBV12-4 to TRBJ2-1, with 14 bases matching TRBD2. V shed 6 bases and J 7 bases; nucleotides not matched to a gene: 5. The CDR3 is 15 residues long. For the CDR3, the DNA is TGTGCCAGCAGGGCCGGGACTAGCGGGAGAAATGAGCAGTTCTTC. This encodes CASRAGTSGRNEQFF.

The chain combines TRBV5-1 with TRBJ2-1, with 9 bases lining up with TRBD2. In germline, CDR1 is SGHRS, CDR2 YFSETQ. This CDR3 spans 17 amino acids. V lost 1 base and J lost 4; bases outside the gene matches: 9. The CDR3 bases are TGCGCCAGCAGCTTGACCTTCCTAGCGGGGAGTTACAATGAGCAGTTCTTC. This gives the protein CASSLTFLAGSYNEQFF.

This clonotype was recorded a few times. The chain carries TRBV2 and TRBJ2-5; D gene unclear. Germline V lookup: CDR1 SNHLY, CDR2 FYNNEI. The CDR3 has 13 residues. V gave up 1 base and J gave up 7 bases, with 10 bases separating them. The CDR3 DNA reads TGTGCCAGCAGTGAAGGGCCGGAAGCGACCCAGTACTTC. Its protein product is CASSEGPEATQYF.

The V gene is TRBV5-1, the J gene TRBJ2-1; 9 positions match TRBD2. J gave up 7 bases and V 0 bases, and 2 bases lay outside the gene matches. The CDR3 contains 14 residues. Germline CDR1 is SGHRS and CDR2 is YFSETQ. CDR3 sequence reads: CASSLGREGNEQFF. In DNA form, the CDR3 reads TGCGCCAGCAGCTTGGGGCGGGAGGGGAATGAGCAGTTCTTC. The variable domain in full, completed from reference TRBV5-1 and TRBJ2-1, reads KAGVTQTPRYLIKTRGQQVTLSCSPISGHRSVSWYQQTPGQGLQFLFEYFSETQRNKGNFPGRFSGRQFSNSRSEMNVSTLELGDSALYLCASSLGREGNEQFFGPGTRLTVL.